This T cell receptor beta chain originates from a study of identical twins. Whole-study results and caveats: Beta clonotypes that were abundant in cord blood contained fewer insertions, a pattern absent from memory repertoires. Diverse VJ usage suggested most zero-insertion clonotypes were not invariant T cells.

A word on this clonotype: Its antigen is unknown.

The CDR3 sequence is 13 residues long. Germline V CDR1 and CDR2: DFQATT, SNEGSKA (reference sequence). The V segment lost 7 bases and the J segment 6 bases; nucleotides outside the gene matches: 8. With template switching, a universal primer site was added, and the cDNA carried unique molecular identifiers. TCRdb recomputed calls from the 5' RACE reads with MiXCR, one row per CDR3 protein. The table has more than 350,000 distinct CDR3 sequences, 9% seen once. This TCR derives from a woman between 50 and 59 years old in good health. The chain uses TRBV20-1 and TRBJ2-3; 9 bases are a match to TRBD2. Sequencing was done on a sample of naive T cells sorted from blood. CDR3 bases: TGCAGTGTTCCGACTAGCGGAGGGGATACGCAGTATTTT. It translates to CSVPTSGGDTQYF.